Listed below are T cell receptor beta chains from one sample, sequenced in a study of blood T cells in healthy people across ages. TCRdb re-analysed the 5' RACE reads in MiXCR, keeping a single row per CDR3 protein. The repertoire holds 650,000 to 1,000,000 distinct CDR3 sequences, with around 34% as singletons. The sequencing input was blood. The receptors were gathered from a man aged 18 to 35 in good health. CDR3s include the opening cysteine and the closing phenylalanine or tryptophan. The order of the fields is clone size, V gene, D gene, J gene, CDR3 protein, CDR3 DNA. A D gene is named only where the DNA matches it firmly. Expanded clones are given a class, and other clones once, few, many or no size at all.

clone size: .
V gene: TRBV10-3
D gene: TRBD2
J gene: TRBJ2-2
CDR3 protein: CAISELAGGLEAGELFF
CDR3 DNA: TGTGCCATCAGTGAATTAGCGGGGGGGCTCGAAGCCGGGGAGCTGTTTTTT

clone size: many
V gene: TRBV6-5
D gene: .
J gene: TRBJ1-2
CDR3 protein: CASSYNRNYGYTF
CDR3 DNA: TGTGCCAGCAGTTACAACAGGAACTATGGCTACACCTTC

clone size: .
V gene: TRBV4-3
D gene: .
J gene: TRBJ2-1
CDR3 protein: CASSLGPLATLDNEQFF
CDR3 DNA: TGCGCCAGCAGCCTCGGCCCGCTAGCCACCTTAGACAATGAGCAGTTCTTC

clone size: few
V gene: TRBV20-1
D gene: .
J gene: TRBJ2-7
CDR3 protein: CSAGTGDLAYEQYF
CDR3 DNA: TGCAGTGCTGGAACAGGGGACTTGGCCTACGAGCAGTACTTC

clone size: .
V gene: TRBV11-2
D gene: .
J gene: TRBJ2-7
CDR3 protein: CASSLEVSAEQYF
CDR3 DNA: TGTGCCAGCAGCTTAGAGGTCTCGGCCGAGCAGTACTTC

clone size: .
V gene: TRBV12-3/TRBV12-4
D gene: .
J gene: TRBJ2-3
CDR3 protein: CASSLSPDAEYF
CDR3 DNA: TGTGCCAGCAGTTTGAGTCCAGATGCGGAGTATTTT

clone size: .
V gene: TRBV10-3
D gene: TRBD2
J gene: TRBJ2-5
CDR3 protein: CAISGGTSGDQETQYF
CDR3 DNA: TGTGCCATCAGTGGGGGGACTAGCGGGGACCAAGAGACCCAGTACTTC

clone size: .
V gene: TRBV20-1
D gene: TRBD2
J gene: TRBJ2-5
CDR3 protein: CSARDPLAGGRETQYF
CDR3 DNA: TGCAGTGCTAGAGACCCACTAGCGGGGGGACGGGAGACCCAGTACTTC

clone size: .
V gene: TRBV12-3/TRBV12-4
D gene: .
J gene: TRBJ2-5
CDR3 protein: CASSVYRGQETQYF
CDR3 DNA: TGTGCCAGCAGTGTTTACCGGGGGCAAGAGACCCAGTACTTC

clone size: .
V gene: TRBV7-2
D gene: .
J gene: TRBJ2-7
CDR3 protein: CASSPNSLSSYEQYF
CDR3 DNA: TGTGCCAGCAGCCCGAACAGCTTAAGCTCCTACGAGCAGTACTTC

clone size: few
V gene: TRBV2
D gene: .
J gene: TRBJ1-1
CDR3 protein: CASSETRQTNTEAFF
CDR3 DNA: TGTGCCAGCAGTGAGACCAGACAGACCAACACTGAAGCTTTCTTT

clone size: many
V gene: TRBV10-3
D gene: .
J gene: TRBJ2-5
CDR3 protein: CAISESASPQETQYF
CDR3 DNA: TGTGCCATCAGTGAGTCGGCCTCCCCCCAAGAGACCCAGTACTTC

clone size: .
V gene: TRBV28
D gene: .
J gene: TRBJ1-1
CDR3 protein: CASSLYRTVNTEAFF
CDR3 DNA: TGTGCCAGCAGTTTGTATCGGACAGTGAACACTGAAGCTTTCTTT

clone size: .
V gene: TRBV28
D gene: TRBD1
J gene: TRBJ1-4
CDR3 protein: CASSSLISGGTGREKLFF
CDR3 DNA: TGTGCCAGCAGCTCGCTTATCAGTGGAGGGACAGGCCGGGAAAAACTGTTTTTT

clone size: .
V gene: TRBV20-1
D gene: .
J gene: TRBJ2-7
CDR3 protein: CSALTLTENEQYF
CDR3 DNA: TGCAGTGCGTTGACATTAACCGAAAACGAGCAGTACTTC

clone size: .
V gene: TRBV6-5
D gene: .
J gene: TRBJ1-5
CDR3 protein: CASSLSGHRSNQPQHF
CDR3 DNA: TGTGCCAGCAGTCTTTCGGGACATAGGAGCAATCAGCCCCAGCATTTT

clone size: .
V gene: TRBV18
D gene: .
J gene: TRBJ2-3
CDR3 protein: CASSPPGASWGTDTQYF
CDR3 DNA: TGTGCCAGCTCACCACCGGGGGCGTCCTGGGGCACAGATACGCAGTATTTT

clone size: many
V gene: TRBV12-3/TRBV12-4
D gene: .
J gene: TRBJ2-7
CDR3 protein: CASSLHRDPDEQYF
CDR3 DNA: TGTGCCAGCAGTTTGCACAGAGATCCTGACGAGCAGTACTTC

clone size: many
V gene: TRBV12-3/TRBV12-4
D gene: .
J gene: TRBJ1-5
CDR3 protein: CASSFSTNQPQHF
CDR3 DNA: TGTGCCAGCAGTTTTAGCACCAATCAGCCCCAGCATTTT

clone size: many
V gene: TRBV29-1
D gene: TRBD1
J gene: TRBJ2-5
CDR3 protein: CSVEFDRDQETQYF
CDR3 DNA: TGCAGCGTTGAATTTGACAGGGACCAAGAGACCCAGTACTTC

clone size: once
V gene: TRBV7-2
D gene: .
J gene: TRBJ2-3
CDR3 protein: CASSLDPGRTDTQYF
CDR3 DNA: TGTGCCAGCAGCTTAGACCCGGGGCGCACAGATACGCAGTATTTT

clone size: .
V gene: TRBV5-1
D gene: TRBD1
J gene: TRBJ1-1
CDR3 protein: CASSVAGTGNTEAFF
CDR3 DNA: TGCGCCAGCAGCGTCGCCGGGACAGGGAACACTGAAGCTTTCTTT

clone size: once
V gene: TRBV12-5
D gene: .
J gene: TRBJ2-7
CDR3 protein: CASGLGQINNEQYF
CDR3 DNA: TGTGCTAGTGGTTTGGGACAGATAAACAATGAGCAGTACTTC

clone size: .
V gene: TRBV18
D gene: TRBD1
J gene: TRBJ1-2
CDR3 protein: CASSLMTGTVLEGSYTF
CDR3 DNA: TGTGCCAGCTCGCTGATGACCGGGACAGTACTCGAAGGAAGCTACACCTTC

clone size: .
V gene: TRBV5-1
D gene: TRBD1
J gene: TRBJ2-2
CDR3 protein: CASSLTGAVTGELFF
CDR3 DNA: TGCGCCAGCAGCCTCACAGGGGCCGTCACCGGGGAGCTGTTTTTT

clone size: .
V gene: TRBV5-6
D gene: .
J gene: TRBJ2-7
CDR3 protein: CASNLRGRAHEQYF
CDR3 DNA: TGTGCCAGCAACTTAAGGGGCAGGGCCCACGAGCAGTACTTC

clone size: .
V gene: TRBV2
D gene: .
J gene: TRBJ2-1
CDR3 protein: CASRADNWRQFF
CDR3 DNA: TGTGCCAGCAGAGCGGACAACTGGAGGCAGTTCTTC

clone size: .
V gene: TRBV7-9
D gene: .
J gene: TRBJ2-7
CDR3 protein: CASSVGRNYNEQYF
CDR3 DNA: TGTGCCAGCAGCGTCGGACGTAATTACAATGAGCAGTACTTC

clone size: few
V gene: TRBV7-2
D gene: .
J gene: TRBJ1-2
CDR3 protein: CASSLRDGSFYGYTF
CDR3 DNA: TGTGCCAGCAGCTTAAGGGACGGAAGCTTCTATGGCTACACCTTC

clone size: few
V gene: TRBV9
D gene: .
J gene: TRBJ1-4
CDR3 protein: CASSIGGREKLFF
CDR3 DNA: TGTGCCAGCAGCATCGGAGGGAGAGAAAAACTGTTTTTT

clone size: .
V gene: TRBV11-2
D gene: .
J gene: TRBJ2-3
CDR3 protein: CASSLVLGSFTDTQYF
CDR3 DNA: TGTGCCAGCAGCTTAGTGCTGGGAAGTTTCACAGATACGCAGTATTTT

clone size: .
V gene: TRBV9
D gene: TRBD1
J gene: TRBJ1-2
CDR3 protein: CASSVAGTDYGYTF
CDR3 DNA: TGTGCCAGCAGCGTAGCCGGGACAGACTATGGCTACACCTTC

clone size: .
V gene: TRBV7-6
D gene: .
J gene: TRBJ2-5
CDR3 protein: CASSLVGRAIGETQYF
CDR3 DNA: TGTGCCAGCAGCTTAGTGGGACGGGCGATCGGAGAGACCCAGTACTTC

clone size: .
V gene: TRBV20-1
D gene: .
J gene: TRBJ2-2
CDR3 protein: CSARDDRGPTGELFF
CDR3 DNA: TGCAGTGCTAGAGATGATCGGGGTCCGACCGGGGAGCTGTTTTTT

clone size: few
V gene: TRBV20-1
D gene: .
J gene: TRBJ2-1
CDR3 protein: CSASGWARLNEQFF
CDR3 DNA: TGCAGTGCGAGCGGGTGGGCCCGACTCAATGAGCAGTTCTTC

clone size: few
V gene: TRBV4-3
D gene: .
J gene: TRBJ2-1
CDR3 protein: CASSQESSGRNEQFF
CDR3 DNA: TGCGCCAGCAGCCAGGAGAGTAGCGGTCGTAATGAGCAGTTCTTC

clone size: few
V gene: TRBV11-2
D gene: .
J gene: TRBJ2-5
CDR3 protein: CASSLWNPDSETQYF
CDR3 DNA: TGTGCCAGCAGCTTATGGAATCCCGATTCGGAGACCCAGTACTTC

clone size: many
V gene: TRBV12-3/TRBV12-4
D gene: TRBD2
J gene: TRBJ2-1
CDR3 protein: CASSLTASGGVEQFF
CDR3 DNA: TGTGCCAGCAGTTTAACCGCAAGCGGGGGGGTTGAGCAGTTCTTC

clone size: .
V gene: TRBV10-3
D gene: TRBD1
J gene: TRBJ2-1
CDR3 protein: CVISESGGPQETQFF
CDR3 DNA: TGTGTCATCAGTGAGTCAGGGGGACCCCAAGAGACCCAGTTCTTC

clone size: few
V gene: TRBV6-5
D gene: .
J gene: TRBJ2-7
CDR3 protein: CASSYYKGFEQYF
CDR3 DNA: TGTGCCAGCAGTTACTACAAGGGATTCGAGCAGTACTTC

clone size: .
V gene: TRBV2
D gene: TRBD2
J gene: TRBJ2-7
CDR3 protein: CASSLRRGDNEQYF
CDR3 DNA: TGTGCCAGCTCCCTCCGGCGGGGGGACAATGAGCAGTACTTC

clone size: once
V gene: TRBV15
D gene: TRBD2
J gene: TRBJ2-1
CDR3 protein: CATSRDDRVRRGSLETQFF
CDR3 DNA: TGTGCCACCAGCAGAGATGATCGGGTCCGGCGGGGGTCTTTGGAGACCCAGTTCTTC

clone size: few
V gene: TRBV10-3
D gene: TRBD2
J gene: TRBJ2-7
CDR3 protein: CAIRTGGTSGNNEQYF
CDR3 DNA: TGTGCCATCAGAACAGGGGGGACTAGCGGTAACAATGAGCAGTACTTC

clone size: few
V gene: TRBV12-3/TRBV12-4
D gene: .
J gene: TRBJ1-1
CDR3 protein: CASSFSGVRDAFF
CDR3 DNA: TGTGCCAGCAGTTTTAGCGGGGTTCGAGATGCTTTCTTT

clone size: .
V gene: TRBV4-3
D gene: TRBD2
J gene: TRBJ2-7
CDR3 protein: CASSQDLTGTSGNSYNEQYF
CDR3 DNA: TGCGCCAGCAGCCAAGATCTAACCGGGACTAGCGGGAACTCGTACAATGAGCAGTACTTC

clone size: .
V gene: TRBV2
D gene: .
J gene: TRBJ2-2
CDR3 protein: CASNVERGDGELFF
CDR3 DNA: TGTGCCAGCAACGTTGAGAGGGGGGACGGGGAGCTGTTTTTT

clone size: .
V gene: TRBV3-1
D gene: TRBD2
J gene: TRBJ2-7
CDR3 protein: CASSLGRGGYNEQYF
CDR3 DNA: TGTGCCAGCAGCCTCGGACGCGGGGGGTACAATGAGCAGTACTTC

clone size: .
V gene: TRBV12-3/TRBV12-4
D gene: TRBD2
J gene: TRBJ2-5
CDR3 protein: CASSSGEITPEGETQYF
CDR3 DNA: TGTGCCAGCAGTAGCGGGGAGATTACCCCCGAAGGAGAGACCCAGTACTTC

clone size: .
V gene: TRBV20-1
D gene: TRBD1
J gene: TRBJ1-1
CDR3 protein: CSASLGQGAPEAFF
CDR3 DNA: TGCAGTGCTAGTTTAGGGCAGGGGGCGCCTGAAGCTTTCTTT

clone size: few
V gene: TRBV13
D gene: TRBD1
J gene: TRBJ2-7
CDR3 protein: CASSFQGADEQYF
CDR3 DNA: TGTGCCAGCAGCTTTCAGGGGGCGGACGAGCAGTACTTC

clone size: .
V gene: TRBV4-3
D gene: .
J gene: TRBJ2-2
CDR3 protein: CDSSRQIRDTGELFF
CDR3 DNA: TGCGACAGCAGCCGACAGATTAGGGACACCGGGGAGCTGTTTTTT

clone size: .
V gene: TRBV5-5
D gene: .
J gene: TRBJ2-1
CDR3 protein: CASRMEGSGSDGQFF
CDR3 DNA: TGTGCCAGCAGGATGGAGGGGTCGGGGTCGGATGGGCAGTTCTTC

clone size: .
V gene: TRBV7-9
D gene: TRBD2
J gene: TRBJ2-1
CDR3 protein: CASSTRLAANNEQFF
CDR3 DNA: TGTGCCAGCAGCACCCGACTAGCGGCTAACAATGAGCAGTTCTTC

clone size: few
V gene: TRBV4-3
D gene: TRBD1
J gene: TRBJ2-5
CDR3 protein: CASSQNPTGANQETQYF
CDR3 DNA: TGCGCCAGCAGCCAGAACCCGACAGGGGCAAACCAAGAGACCCAGTACTTC

clone size: .
V gene: TRBV29-1
D gene: TRBD1
J gene: TRBJ2-3
CDR3 protein: CSVLGDRGFSTDTQYF
CDR3 DNA: TGCAGCGTCCTAGGGGACAGGGGATTTAGCACAGATACGCAGTATTTT

clone size: many
V gene: TRBV6-6
D gene: TRBD1
J gene: TRBJ2-1
CDR3 protein: CASSYVGTGLNEQFF
CDR3 DNA: TGTGCCAGCAGTTACGTCGGGACAGGGTTGAATGAGCAGTTCTTC

clone size: few
V gene: TRBV5-1
D gene: .
J gene: TRBJ2-1
CDR3 protein: CASTRGGINEQFF
CDR3 DNA: TGCGCCAGCACCCGAGGGGGAATAAATGAGCAGTTCTTC

clone size: .
V gene: TRBV7-9
D gene: TRBD1
J gene: TRBJ1-6
CDR3 protein: CASSPRTGQGGNSPLHF
CDR3 DNA: TGTGCCAGCAGCCCACGGACAGGCCAAGGGGGTAATTCACCCCTCCACTTT

clone size: once
V gene: TRBV12-3/TRBV12-4
D gene: TRBD2
J gene: TRBJ2-3
CDR3 protein: CASRGTSGRADTQYF
CDR3 DNA: TGTGCCAGCAGGGGGACTAGCGGGAGGGCCGATACGCAATATTTT

clone size: few
V gene: TRBV5-6
D gene: .
J gene: TRBJ1-1
CDR3 protein: CASSFTGLYTEAFF
CDR3 DNA: TGTGCCAGCAGTTTTACAGGGTTATACACTGAAGCTTTCTTT